This T cell receptor beta chain comes out of a study of shared clonotypes between healthy human individuals. Study-wide points: Larger richness was generally estimated for naive than memory subsets. Clonotype sharing among donors was expected to depend on sequencing depth. Clonotypes shared by all four sorted-subset donors had higher generation probabilities than non-shared clonotypes.

About this clone itself: Its antigen remains unidentified.

Selected positively for CCR7 and CD45RO-negative, naive CD8 cells excluded terminally differentiated effector memory CD45RA+ cells. The junction had 8 bases not matched to a gene; V was cut back by 6 bases and J by 0 bases. Germline-derived CDR1 and CDR2 are LNHDA and SQIVND (reference sequence). This CDR3 region has 15 residues. Clones were read by immunoSEQ multiplex PCR, and TCRdb kept only the in-frame ones, dropping some. The data contain about 2 million clones, about 95% of them singletons. The chain employs TRBV19 and TRBJ2-7; 7 bases fit TRBD2. The sequenced sample was naive CD8+ T cells sorted from blood. The source is a man between 18 and 29 years old in good health. The CDR3 here is CASRNWAGDSYEQYF. Written as DNA, the CDR3 is TGTGCCAGTAGGAACTGGGCGGGGGACTCCTACGAGCAGTACTTC.